These 19 T cell receptor beta chains originate from one sample sequenced in a study of blood T cell repertoires in COVID-19. The table came from immunoSEQ multiplex PCR; TCRdb's copy has only in-frame clones and leaves some out. The sample holds under 250,000 clones, 80% to 90% seen once. Specimen: PBMCs or T cells enriched from blood (not recorded which). The receptors originated from a woman aged 40 to 50 who had been exposed to COVID-19.

The chain joins TRBV27 to TRBJ2-1, with D perhaps matching TRBD2 (6 bases). CDR3 length equals 15 residues. Trimming cost V 5 bases and J 0 bases, with 11 bases left between them. Germline-derived CDR1 and CDR2 are MNHEY and SMNVEV (reference sequence). The CDR3 here is CASSPLGGSYNEQFF. The CDR3 nucleotides are TGTGCCAGCAGTCCCTTGGGGGGCTCCTACAATGAGCAGTTCTTC.

The chain combines TRBV29-1 with TRBJ2-2; D not certain. Trimming removed 4 bases at V and 2 bases at J, with 11 bases between. The CDR3 has 14 amino acids. Germline V CDR1 and CDR2: SQVTM, ANQGSEA. Written as DNA, the CDR3 is TGCAGCGTTGTGTACTCGGGTAACACCGGGGAGCTGTTTTTT. Protein sequence: CSVVYSGNTGELFF.

The rearrangement links TRBV19 to TRBJ1-5; 8 positions agree with TRBD1. There are 13 residues in the CDR3. Per the germline V gene, CDR1 is LNHDA and CDR2 is SQIVND (reference sequence). Trimming cost V 5 bases and J 16 bases; bases outside gene matches: 13. CDR3 in amino acids: CASSQSRQGSIHF. The DNA for the CDR3 is TGTGCCAGTAGTCAATCCCGACAGGGGTCTATACATTTT.

V and J are TRBV6-2 or TRBV6-3 and TRBJ2-5; perhaps TRBD1 as D (6 bases). The CDR3 is 16 residues long. Germline V gene sequence: CDR1 MNHEY, CDR2 SVGEGT. The germline V and J ends were trimmed by 0 bases and 2 bases, with 13 bases remaining between them. The CDR3 protein is CASSYSGQFRQETQYF. CDR3 DNA sequence: TGTGCCAGCAGTTACTCTGGACAGTTCAGGCAAGAGACCCAGTACTTC.

V usage is TRBV28 and J usage is TRBJ2-6; D is perhaps TRBD1 (6 bases). Between the trimmed V and J ends, which lost 3 bases and 4 bases, there was a span of 10 bases. This CDR3 spans 15 amino acids. Germline CDR1 MDHEN, CDR2 SYDVKM. CDR3 DNA sequence: TGTGCCAGCAGTTTGGCAGGGGACGGGGCCAACGTCCTGACTTTC. Protein sequence: CASSLAGDGANVLTF.

The chain joins TRBV10-3 to TRBJ1-2; D not certain. The V end was cut by 0 bases, the J end by 7 bases, with 12 bases between. CDR1 and CDR2 from the germline V gene are ENHRY and SYGVKD. This CDR3 region has 14 residues. CDR3 DNA sequence: TGTGCCATCAGTGAGTCCCCCGACTTCCGTGGCTACACCTTC. Translation gives CAISESPDFRGYTF.

The J gene is TRBJ2-2, the V gene TRBV10-3; no firm D call. V was clipped by 3 bases and J by 1 base, with 3 bases between them. Germline V gives CDR1 ENHRY, CDR2 SYGVKD. CDR3 length equals 13 residues. In nucleotides, the CDR3 is TGTGCCATCAGTGATCAGAACACCGGGGAGCTGTTTTTT. Its translation: CAISDQNTGELFF.

This clone was seen ten or more times. The rearrangement joins TRBV4-2 to TRBJ2-2; 9 bases fit TRBD2. After removal of 1 base from V and 3 bases from J, the junction contained 0 bases not matched to a gene. CDR3 length: 15 amino acids. Germline CDR1 and CDR2: LGHNA and YNFKEQ. The CDR3 coding sequence is TGTGCCAGCAGCCAAGGGACTAGCGACACCGGGGAGCTGTTTTTT. It is translated as CASSQGTSDTGELFF.

This clone has just one count. The rearrangement links TRBV30 to TRBJ2-1; maybe TRBD2 (6 bases). Germline-derived CDR1 and CDR2 are GTSNPN and SVGIG (reference sequence). This CDR3 has 17 amino acids. V shed 3 bases and J shed 7 bases, with 25 bases lying between them. CDR3 nucleotides: TGTGCCTGGAGCCTTCGGGAACTAGCCCTTACGAAGAATGAGCAGTTCTTC. It yields the protein CAWSLRELALTKNEQFF.

The chain uses TRBV24-1 and TRBJ2-1; 9 bases agree with TRBD2. CDR3 length equals 19 residues. Germline loops: CDR1 KGHDR, CDR2 SFDVKD. V shed 2 bases, J shed 6 bases, and the junction held 16 bases outside the gene matches. The CDR3 region has the DNA TGTGCCACCAGTGATTCCTGGGTGGACCTAGCGGGGATTTTCAATGAGCAGTTCTTC. Encoded protein: CATSDSWVDLAGIFNEQFF.

The CDR3 is CASSLRTQNTEAFF. The CDR3 DNA follows: TGTGCCAGCAGCTTACGGACACAGAACACTGAAGCTTTCTTT. The rearrangement joins TRBV11-2 to TRBJ1-1; tentatively, D is TRBD1 (5 bases). Germline CDR1 and CDR2: SGHAT and FQNNGV. This CDR3 region has 14 residues. With 2 bases removed from V and 1 base from J, the gap between germline ends came to 8 bases.

V usage is TRBV6-5 and J usage is TRBJ1-4; D is perhaps TRBD1 (5 bases). The germline CDR1 and CDR2 sequences are MNHEY and SVGAGI. Trimming left V 4 bases short and J 6 bases short, with 12 bases between. The length of the CDR3 is 14 residues. CDR3 bases: TGTGCCAGCAGTTCGTTACAGGAGCATGAAAAACTGTTTTTT. As protein: CASSSLQEHEKLFF.

The chain recombines TRBV10-3 with TRBJ1-1, with D possibly matching TRBD1 (5 bases). The CDR3 has 11 amino acids. The germline gives CDR1 ENHRY, CDR2 SYGVKD. V lost 0 bases, J lost 12 bases, and 8 bases lay in between. Written as DNA, the CDR3 is TGTGCCATCAGTGAGTCCAGGGAATCTTTCTTT. The encoded protein is CAISESRESFF.

V gene TRBV12-3 or TRBV12-4 combines with J gene TRBJ1-1, with D possibly being TRBD1 (6 bases). There are 13 residues in the CDR3. V was shortened by 6 bases and J by 5 bases, with 13 bases between the two germline ends. The CDR3 loop reads CASRPEGGTEAFF. CDR3 sequence (DNA): TGTGCCAGCAGGCCCGAGGGGGGGACTGAAGCTTTCTTT.

A word on this clone: Compared with germline, one end of the junction differs, possibly owing to a read error. V gene TRBV5-1 combines with J gene TRBJ2-5; 9 bases are shared with TRBD2. CDR3 length: 15 residues. The germline V gene has CDR1 SGHRS and CDR2 YFSETQ. The CDR3 here is CASSLVLAGWETQYF. CDR3 nucleotide sequence: TGTGCCAGCAGCTTGGTCCTAGCGGGATGGGAGACCCAGTACTTC.

V and J are TRBV12-3 or TRBV12-4 and TRBJ2-7; possible D gene TRBD2, 7 bases. CDR3 length: 13 amino acids. V lost 3 bases to trimming and J lost 2 bases, with 8 bases between them. CDR3 sequence: CASSFGGPYEQYV. CDR3 nucleotide sequence: TGTGCCAGCAGTTTCGGGGGGCCCTACGAGCAGTACGTC.

This clone was seen a single time. The rearrangement uses TRBV6-6 and TRBJ1-1, with D perhaps TRBD1 (5 bases). The CDR3 runs to 13 residues. V was clipped by 0 bases and J by 6 bases, with 8 bases between them. Germline V lookup: CDR1 MNHNY, CDR2 SVGAGI (reference sequence). DNA of the CDR3: TGTGCCAGCAGTTACTCGCAGACAGCTGAAGCTTTCTTT. As protein: CASSYSQTAEAFF.

The chain recombines TRBV12-5 with TRBJ1-1; weak D call: TRBD1 (5 bases). The CDR3 spans 12 residues. The V gene's germline CDR1 is LGHNT and CDR2 FRNRAP. Trimming left V 4 bases short and J 6 bases short, with 9 bases between. CDR3 DNA sequence: TGTGCTAGTGGTTGGGGCAGGGCTGAAGCTTTCTTT. Protein product: CASGWGRAEAFF.

The chain joins TRBV24-1 to TRBJ2-3; D is perhaps TRBD2 (7 bases). The germline CDR1 and CDR2 sequences are KGHDR and SFDVKD. The CDR3 runs to 17 residues. Between the trimmed V and J ends, which lost 1 base and 4 bases, there was a span of 17 bases. DNA of the CDR3: TGTGCCACCAGTGATTTAAGGGGGAGGGCCTTTTCAGATACGCAGTATTTT. It is translated as CATSDLRGRAFSDTQYF.